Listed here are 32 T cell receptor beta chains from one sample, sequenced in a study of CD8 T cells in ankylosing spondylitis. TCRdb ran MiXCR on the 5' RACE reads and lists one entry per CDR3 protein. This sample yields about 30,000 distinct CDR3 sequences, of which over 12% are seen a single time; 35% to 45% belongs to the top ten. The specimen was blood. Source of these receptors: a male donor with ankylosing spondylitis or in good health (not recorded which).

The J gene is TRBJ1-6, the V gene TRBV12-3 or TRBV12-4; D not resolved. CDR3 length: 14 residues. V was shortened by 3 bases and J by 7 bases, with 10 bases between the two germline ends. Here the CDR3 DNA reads TGTGCCAGCAGTTTTCGACAACGGAATTCACCCCTCCACTTT. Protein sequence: CASSFRQRNSPLHF.

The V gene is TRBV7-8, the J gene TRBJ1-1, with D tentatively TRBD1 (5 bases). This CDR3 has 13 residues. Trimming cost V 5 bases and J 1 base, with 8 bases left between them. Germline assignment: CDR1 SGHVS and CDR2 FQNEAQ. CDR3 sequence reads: CASSEDRNTEAFF. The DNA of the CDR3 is TGTGCCAGCAGCGAAGACAGGAACACTGAAGCTTTCTTT.

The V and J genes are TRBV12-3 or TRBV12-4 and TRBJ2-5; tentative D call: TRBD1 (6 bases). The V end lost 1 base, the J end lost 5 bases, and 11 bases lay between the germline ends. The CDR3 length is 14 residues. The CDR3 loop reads CASSLGRGSETQYF. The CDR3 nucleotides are TGTGCCAGCAGTTTAGGCAGGGGTAGCGAGACCCAGTACTTC.

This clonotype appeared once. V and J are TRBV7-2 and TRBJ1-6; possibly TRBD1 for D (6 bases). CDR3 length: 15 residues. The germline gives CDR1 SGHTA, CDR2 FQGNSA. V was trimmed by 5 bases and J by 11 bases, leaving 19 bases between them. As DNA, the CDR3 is TGTGCCAGCAGCCTGTCCGGGGGGGCCAGGACACCCCTCCACTTT. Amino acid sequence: CASSLSGGARTPLHF.

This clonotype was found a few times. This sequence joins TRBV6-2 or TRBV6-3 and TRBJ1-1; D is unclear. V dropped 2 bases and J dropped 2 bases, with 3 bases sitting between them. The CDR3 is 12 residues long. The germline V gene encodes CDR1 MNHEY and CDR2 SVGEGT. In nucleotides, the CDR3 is TGTGCCAGCAGTTACGACAACACTGAAGCTTTCTTT. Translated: CASSYDNTEAFF.

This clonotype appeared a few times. CDR3 sequence: CASSTLDVGETQYF. The CDR3 nucleotides read TGCGCCAGCAGCACCTTAGATGTTGGAGAGACCCAGTACTTC. The chain recombines TRBV5-1 with TRBJ2-5; D is undetermined. CDR3 size: 14 residues. Germline CDR1 reads SGHRS; CDR2 reads YFSETQ. V lost 4 bases and J lost 4, with 14 bases in between.

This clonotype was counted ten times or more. The CDR3 sequence is CSASGRADEQFF. DNA of the CDR3: TGCAGTGCTAGCGGGAGAGCCGATGAGCAGTTCTTC. The J gene is TRBJ2-1, the V gene TRBV20-1, with D tentatively TRBD2 (6 bases). This CDR3 has 12 amino acids. V dropped 3 bases and J dropped 8 bases, with 11 bases sitting between them. Germline V gives CDR1 DFQATT, CDR2 SNEGSKA (reference sequence).

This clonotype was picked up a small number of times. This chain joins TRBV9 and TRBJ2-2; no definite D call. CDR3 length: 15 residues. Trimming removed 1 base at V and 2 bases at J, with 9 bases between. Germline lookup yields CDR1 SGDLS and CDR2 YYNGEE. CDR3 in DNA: TGTGCCAGCAGCGTATCACACTCAAACACCGGGGAGCTGTTTTTT. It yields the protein CASSVSHSNTGELFF.

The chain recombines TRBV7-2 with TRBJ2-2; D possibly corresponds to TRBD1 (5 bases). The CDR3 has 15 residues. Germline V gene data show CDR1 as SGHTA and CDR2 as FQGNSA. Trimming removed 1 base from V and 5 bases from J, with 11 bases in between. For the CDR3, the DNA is TGTGCCAGCAGCTTAGGAAGGGGCCGGACCGGGGAGCTGTTTTTT. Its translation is CASSLGRGRTGELFF.

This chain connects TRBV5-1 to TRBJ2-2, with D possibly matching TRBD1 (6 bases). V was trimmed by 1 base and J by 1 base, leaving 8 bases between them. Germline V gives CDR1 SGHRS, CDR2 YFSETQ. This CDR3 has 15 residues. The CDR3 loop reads CASSLLRGNTGELFF. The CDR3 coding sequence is TGCGCCAGCAGCTTGCTCAGGGGGAACACCGGGGAGCTGTTTTTT.

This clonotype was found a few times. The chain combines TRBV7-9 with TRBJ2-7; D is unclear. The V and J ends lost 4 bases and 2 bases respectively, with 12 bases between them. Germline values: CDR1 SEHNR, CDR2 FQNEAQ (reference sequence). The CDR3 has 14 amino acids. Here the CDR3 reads CASSSEDGTYEQYV. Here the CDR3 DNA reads TGTGCCAGCAGCTCCGAGGACGGCACCTACGAGCAGTACGTC.

The CDR3 reads CASSLGLDAGELFF. The DNA for the CDR3 is TGCGCCAGCAGCTTGGGACTGGATGCCGGGGAGCTGTTTTTT. V gene TRBV5-1 combines with J gene TRBJ2-2; no firm D call. Germline V lookup: CDR1 SGHRS, CDR2 YFSETQ. CDR3 length: 14 amino acids. The V and J ends lost 0 bases and 6 bases respectively, with 9 bases between them.

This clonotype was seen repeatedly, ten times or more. This CDR3 reads CASSPGTEQETQYF. Here the CDR3 DNA reads TGTGCCAGCAGCCCCGGGACAGAACAAGAGACCCAGTACTTC. The chain is built from TRBV7-6 and TRBJ2-5, with TRBD1 identical over 7 bases. The CDR3 is made up of 14 amino acids. The junction had 5 bases not matched to a gene; V was cut back by 5 bases and J by 2 bases. Germline CDR1 and CDR2: SGHVS and FNYEAQ.

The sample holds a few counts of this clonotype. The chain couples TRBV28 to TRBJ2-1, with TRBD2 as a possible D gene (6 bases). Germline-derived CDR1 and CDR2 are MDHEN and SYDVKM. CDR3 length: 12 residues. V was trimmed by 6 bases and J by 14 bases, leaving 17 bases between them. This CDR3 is CASSFNGEVEFF. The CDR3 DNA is TGTGCCAGCAGCTTTAACGGGGAGGTAGAGTTCTTC.

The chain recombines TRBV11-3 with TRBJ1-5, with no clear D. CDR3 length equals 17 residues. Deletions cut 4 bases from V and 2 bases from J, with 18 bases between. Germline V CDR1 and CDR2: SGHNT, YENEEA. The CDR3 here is CASSWAGGCNGNQPQHF. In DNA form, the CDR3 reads TGTGCCAGCAGCTGGGCCGGAGGGTGTAATGGCAATCAGCCCCAGCATTTT.

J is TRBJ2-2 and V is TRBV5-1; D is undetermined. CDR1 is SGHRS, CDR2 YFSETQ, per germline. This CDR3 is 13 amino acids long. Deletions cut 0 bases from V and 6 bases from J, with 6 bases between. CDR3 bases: TGCGCCAGCAGCTTGGGGGTTGCCGGGGAGCTGTTTTTT. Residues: CASSLGVAGELFF.

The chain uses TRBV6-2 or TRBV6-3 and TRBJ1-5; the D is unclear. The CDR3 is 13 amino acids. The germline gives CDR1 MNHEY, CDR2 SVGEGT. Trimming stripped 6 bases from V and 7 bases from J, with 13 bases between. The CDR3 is CASSEFAEQPQHF. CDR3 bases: TGTGCCAGCAGCGAGTTCGCCGAGCAGCCCCAGCATTTT.

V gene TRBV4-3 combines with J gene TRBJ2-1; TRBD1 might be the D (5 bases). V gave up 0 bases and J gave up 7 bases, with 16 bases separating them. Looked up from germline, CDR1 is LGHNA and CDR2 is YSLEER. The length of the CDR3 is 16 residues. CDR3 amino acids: CASSQEAGNFGNEQFF. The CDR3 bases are TGCGCCAGCAGCCAAGAGGCAGGGAATTTTGGTAATGAGCAGTTCTTC.

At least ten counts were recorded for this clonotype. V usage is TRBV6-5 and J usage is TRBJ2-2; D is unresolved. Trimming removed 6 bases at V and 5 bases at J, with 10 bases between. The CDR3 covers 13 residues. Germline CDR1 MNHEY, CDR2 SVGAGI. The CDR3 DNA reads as TGTGCCAGCAGCCCTTCGAGTACCGGGGAGCTGTTTTTT. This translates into CASSPSSTGELFF.

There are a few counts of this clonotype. The CDR3 here is CSVSGTSTFGEQFF. CDR3 sequence (DNA): TGCAGCGTTTCCGGGACTAGCACGTTCGGTGAGCAGTTCTTC. The rearrangement uses TRBV29-1 and TRBJ2-1; 9 positions match TRBD2. The CDR3 length is 14 residues. After removal of 5 bases from V and 9 bases from J, the junction contained 11 bases not matched to a gene. Looked up from germline, CDR1 is SQVTM and CDR2 is ANQGSEA.

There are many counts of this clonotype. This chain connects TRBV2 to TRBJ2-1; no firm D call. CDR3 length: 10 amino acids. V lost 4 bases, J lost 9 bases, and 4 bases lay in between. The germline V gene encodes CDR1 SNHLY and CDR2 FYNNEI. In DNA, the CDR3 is TGTGCCAGCAGTGGACTTGAGCAGTTCTTC. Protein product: CASSGLEQFF.

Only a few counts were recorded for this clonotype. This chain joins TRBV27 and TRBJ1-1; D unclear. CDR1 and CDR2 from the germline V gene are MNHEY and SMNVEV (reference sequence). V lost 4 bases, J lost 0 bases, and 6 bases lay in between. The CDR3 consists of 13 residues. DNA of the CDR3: TGTGCCAGCAGTTGGAGTTTGAACACTGAAGCTTTCTTT. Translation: CASSWSLNTEAFF.

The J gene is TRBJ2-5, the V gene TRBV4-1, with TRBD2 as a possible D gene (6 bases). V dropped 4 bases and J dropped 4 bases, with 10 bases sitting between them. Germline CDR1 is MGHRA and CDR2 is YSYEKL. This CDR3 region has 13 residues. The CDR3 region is CASSRGGLETQYF. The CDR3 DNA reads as TGCGCCAGCAGCCGCGGAGGGTTAGAGACCCAGTACTTC.

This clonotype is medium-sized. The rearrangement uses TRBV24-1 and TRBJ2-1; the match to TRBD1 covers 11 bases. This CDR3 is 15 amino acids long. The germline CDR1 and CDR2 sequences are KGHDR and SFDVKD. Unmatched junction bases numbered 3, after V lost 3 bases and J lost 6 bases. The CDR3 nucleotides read TGTGCCACCAGTGATCAAGGGACAGGGGGCAATGAGCAGTTCTTC. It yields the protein CATSDQGTGGNEQFF.

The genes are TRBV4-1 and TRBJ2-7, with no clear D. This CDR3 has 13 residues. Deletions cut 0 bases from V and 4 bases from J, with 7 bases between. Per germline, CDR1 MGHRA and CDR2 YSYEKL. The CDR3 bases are TGCGCCAGCAGCCAAGAAATACAGTACGAGCAGTACGTC. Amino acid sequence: CASSQEIQYEQYV.

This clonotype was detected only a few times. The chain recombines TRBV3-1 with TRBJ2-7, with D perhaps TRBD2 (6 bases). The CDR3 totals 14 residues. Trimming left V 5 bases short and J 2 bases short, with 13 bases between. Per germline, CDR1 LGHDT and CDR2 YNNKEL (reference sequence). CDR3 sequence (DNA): TGTGCCAGCAGCTTCCAGGCGGGGACCTACGAGCAGTACTTC. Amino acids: CASSFQAGTYEQYF.

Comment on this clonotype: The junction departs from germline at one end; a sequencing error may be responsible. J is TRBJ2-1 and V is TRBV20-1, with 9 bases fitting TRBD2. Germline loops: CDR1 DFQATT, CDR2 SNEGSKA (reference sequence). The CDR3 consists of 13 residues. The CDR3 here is CSVETSGDNEQFF. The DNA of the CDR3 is TGTAGTGTAGAGACTAGCGGAGACAATGAGCAGTTCTTC.

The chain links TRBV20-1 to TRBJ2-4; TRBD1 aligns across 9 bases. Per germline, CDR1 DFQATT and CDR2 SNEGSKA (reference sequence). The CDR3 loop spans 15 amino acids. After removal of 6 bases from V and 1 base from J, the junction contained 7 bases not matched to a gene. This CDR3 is CSAEQGARAKNIQYF. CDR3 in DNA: TGCAGTGCAGAACAGGGGGCGCGGGCCAAAAACATTCAGTACTTC.

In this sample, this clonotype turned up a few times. CDR3 coding DNA: TGTGCCAGCAGCGGTGGACTAGCGGGAAGGAACATTCAGTACTTC. This sequence encodes CASSGGLAGRNIQYF. J is TRBJ2-4 and V is TRBV7-9; TRBD2 matches at 12 bases. The CDR3 has 15 residues. V shed 5 bases, J shed 7 bases, and the junction held 6 bases outside the gene matches. Germline V gives CDR1 SEHNR, CDR2 FQNEAQ (reference sequence). The full variable domain, in which reference TRBV7-9 and TRBJ2-4 provide the parts outside the CDR3, is DTGVSQNPRHKITKRGQNVTFRCDPISEHNRLYWYRQTLGQGPEFLTYFQNEAQLEKSRLLSDRFSAERPKGSFSTLEIQRTEQGDSAMYLCASSGGLAGRNIQYFGAGTRLSVL.

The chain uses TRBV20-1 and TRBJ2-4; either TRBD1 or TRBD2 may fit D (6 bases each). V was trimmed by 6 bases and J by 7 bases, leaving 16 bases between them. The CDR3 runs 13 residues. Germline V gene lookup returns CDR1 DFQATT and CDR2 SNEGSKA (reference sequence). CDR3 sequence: CSAREGGGNIQYF. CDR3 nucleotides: TGCAGTGCCCGTGAAGGAGGGGGGAACATTCAGTACTTC.

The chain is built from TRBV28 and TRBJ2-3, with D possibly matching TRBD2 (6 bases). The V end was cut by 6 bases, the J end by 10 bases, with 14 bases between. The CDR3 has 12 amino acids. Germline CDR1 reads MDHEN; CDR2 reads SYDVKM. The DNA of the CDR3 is TGTGCCAGCAGCGCCGGGGGTTGGGCGCAGTATTTT. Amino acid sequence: CASSAGGWAQYF.

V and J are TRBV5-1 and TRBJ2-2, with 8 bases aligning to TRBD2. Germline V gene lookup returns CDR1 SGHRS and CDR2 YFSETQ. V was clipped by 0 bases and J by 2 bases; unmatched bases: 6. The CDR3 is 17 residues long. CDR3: CASSLVPSGLNTGELFF. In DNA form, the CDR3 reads TGCGCCAGCAGCTTGGTGCCTAGCGGGCTTAACACCGGGGAGCTGTTTTTT.